Following are 18 T cell receptor beta chains from one sample sequenced in a study of cytomegalovirus exposure and HLA in healthy donors. PCR involved 60 Vbeta and 13 Jbeta primers. Only in-frame clones appear in the TCRdb table, and some are missing; sequencing was by immunoSEQ multiplex PCR. The repertoire includes about 140,000 clones, about three quarters of them detected once, and around 15% sits in the top ten. Sequenced material: PBMCs. Every receptor here comes from a human donor in good health.

The V and J genes are TRBV2 and TRBJ1-2, with 10 bases lining up with TRBD1. V shed 4 bases, J shed 3 bases, and the junction held 5 bases outside the gene matches. Germline values: CDR1 SNHLY, CDR2 FYNNEI. This CDR3 comprises 15 residues. The CDR3 coding sequence is TGTGCCAGCAGTGTAAGACAGGGGGCCTACTATGGCTACACCTTC. As protein: CASSVRQGAYYGYTF.

This clone was counted a few times. This sequence joins TRBV5-1 and TRBJ2-1, with D perhaps TRBD1 (6 bases). CDR1 and CDR2 from the germline V gene are SGHRS and YFSETQ. The CDR3 extends over 15 amino acids. Trimming took off 3 bases at V and 0 bases at J, with 10 bases between the two ends. CDR3 residues: CASSSRQVSYNEQFF. CDR3 nucleotides: TGCGCCAGCAGCTCACGACAGGTCTCCTACAATGAGCAGTTCTTC.

The rearrangement links TRBV19 to TRBJ2-2, with D hard to call. Germline assignment: CDR1 LNHDA and CDR2 SQIVND (reference sequence). The CDR3 sequence is 14 residues long. Trimming removed 4 bases at V and 7 bases at J, with 13 bases between. CDR3 sequence reads: CASSTSGSYGELFF. Here the CDR3 DNA reads TGTGCCAGTAGTACCTCAGGTTCCTACGGGGAGCTGTTTTTT.

This chain uses TRBV29-1 with TRBJ2-7; D possibly corresponds to TRBD2 (6 bases). Germline V CDR1 and CDR2: SQVTM, ANQGSEA. CDR3 size: 10 residues. Trimming took 6 bases from V and 9 from J, leaving 12 bases between them. The CDR3 loop is CSVSGDGQYF. The DNA of the CDR3 is TGCAGCGTGTCGGGGGACGGGCAGTACTTC.

The chain employs TRBV6-5 and TRBJ2-1; TRBD2 aligns across 8 bases. The J segment lost 8 bases and the V segment lost 6 bases, leaving 9 bases of the junction unmatched. Germline values: CDR1 MNHEY, CDR2 SVGAGI. CDR3 size: 14 residues. The CDR3 coding sequence is TGTGCCAGCAGGTCCGGGACTAGTAGGTATGAGCAGTTCTTC. This encodes CASRSGTSRYEQFF.

This sequence joins TRBV6-1 and TRBJ2-4, with a tentative D call TRBD1 (6 bases). V was pared by 4 bases and J by 6 bases, with 16 bases between. The V gene's germline CDR1 is MNHNS and CDR2 SASEGT. This CDR3 comprises 15 residues. Here the CDR3 DNA reads TGTGCCAGCAGTGGCCCCTCGGACAGCGCAAACATTCAGTACTTC. Translating it yields CASSGPSDSANIQYF.

V is TRBV7-8 and J is TRBJ1-1; no firm D call. The V end was cut by 2 bases, the J end by 4 bases, with 5 bases between. Germline lookup yields CDR1 SGHVS and CDR2 FQNEAQ. The CDR3 extends over 12 amino acids. The CDR3, as DNA: TGTGCCAGCAGCTTATGGCCCACTGAAGCTTTCTTT. It is translated as CASSLWPTEAFF.

This chain joins TRBV4-1 and TRBJ2-3; D is ambiguous. Trimming took 4 bases from V and 2 from J, leaving 13 bases between them. Germline V gene sequence: CDR1 MGHRA, CDR2 YSYEKL. This CDR3 spans 15 amino acids. CDR3 DNA: TGCGCCAGCAGCCCCCCACCGACTTTCACAGATACGCAGTATTTT. It encodes CASSPPPTFTDTQYF.

The table lists this clone with a few counts. This chain uses TRBV19 with TRBJ2-7; TRBD2 might be the D (5 bases). V lost 3 bases and J lost 6, with 12 bases in between. Germline assignment: CDR1 LNHDA and CDR2 SQIVND (reference sequence). This CDR3 contains 13 residues. The CDR3 DNA reads TGTGCCAGTAGTATTTTCGCCCGGGGCGAGCAGTACTTC. It is translated as CASSIFARGEQYF.

The rearrangement uses TRBV7-3 and TRBJ2-2; 14 bases line up with TRBD2. The germline V gene encodes CDR1 SGHTA and CDR2 FQGTGA. The CDR3 is 16 residues long. The V gene end was trimmed by 5 bases and the J gene end by 5 bases; junction bases not matched to a gene: 4. CDR3 in amino acids: CASSKGLAGATGELFF. CDR3 bases: TGTGCCAGCAGCAAGGGACTAGCGGGAGCAACCGGGGAGCTGTTTTTT.

This clone was observed a few times. V gene TRBV6-5 combines with J gene TRBJ2-3; D gene ambiguous. V lost 7 bases and J lost 2, with 13 bases in between. CDR3 length: 14 amino acids. Germline CDR1 reads MNHEY; CDR2 reads SVGAGI. The CDR3 here is CASTKPEITDTQYF. CDR3 DNA sequence: TGTGCCAGCACCAAACCCGAGATCACAGATACGCAGTATTTT.

This clone occurred a few times. The CDR3 DNA reads TGTGCCAGCTCACCGTTCCAGGGGAGTCAGCCCCAGCATTTT. Protein sequence: CASSPFQGSQPQHF. The V gene is TRBV18, the J gene TRBJ1-5; tentative D call: TRBD1 (6 bases). Trimming pared 3 bases from V and 6 bases from J, leaving 12 bases between. The germline CDR1 and CDR2 sequences are KGHSH and LQKENI. This CDR3 contains 14 residues.

The rearrangement joins TRBV7-9 to TRBJ1-4; TRBD1 agrees at 9 bases. The CDR3 consists of 14 residues. The ends lost 5 bases at V and 7 bases at J; junction bases unmatched: 5. CDR1 and CDR2 (germline): SEHNR, FQNEAQ (reference sequence). CDR3 DNA: TGTGCCAGCAGCCTAACAGGGGGCAGTGAAAAACTGTTTTTT. This codes for CASSLTGGSEKLFF.

This clone occurred once. This chain links TRBV9 with TRBJ2-7; TRBD1 matches 9 bases. The CDR3 has 14 residues. Germline V lookup: CDR1 SGDLS, CDR2 YYNGEE. The V gene end was trimmed by 4 bases and the J gene end by 2 bases; junction bases not matched to a gene: 4. This CDR3 reads CASSPTGGAYEQYF. CDR3 coding DNA: TGTGCCAGCAGCCCGACAGGGGGGGCCTACGAGCAGTACTTC.

The genes are TRBV10-1 and TRBJ2-5, with D perhaps matching TRBD2 (7 bases). The V gene lost 3 bases and the J gene lost 11 bases, with 22 bases spanning the gap. The CDR3 consists of 15 residues. CDR1 WNHNN and CDR2 SYGVQD come from the germline V gene (reference sequence). CDR3 region: CASSEGGDGTEEQYF. The CDR3 DNA is TGCGCCAGCAGTGAAGGGGGGGACGGGACCGAAGAGCAGTACTTC.

The count of this clone is one. This chain uses TRBV6-1 with TRBJ1-4, with D tentatively TRBD1 (6 bases). Trimming stripped 3 bases from V and 7 bases from J, with 12 bases between. CDR3 length: 14 residues. CDR1 is MNHNS, CDR2 SASEGT, per germline. Here the CDR3 DNA reads TGTGCCAGCAGTGAGGGGGCCGGTGGTGAAAAACTGTTTTTT. Its protein is CASSEGAGGEKLFF.

The rearrangement joins TRBV4-2 to TRBJ1-5; D might be TRBD1 (6 bases). V dropped 3 bases and J dropped 0 bases, with 15 bases sitting between them. In germline, CDR1 is LGHNA, CDR2 YNFKEQ. The CDR3 extends over 17 amino acids. In DNA, the CDR3 is TGTGCCAGCAGCCACCCCCTCAGGGGACCTAGCAATCAGCCCCAGCATTTT. It codes for CASSHPLRGPSNQPQHF.

The chain employs TRBV10-3 and TRBJ2-7, with TRBD2 matching 10 bases. Germline V gene sequence: CDR1 ENHRY, CDR2 SYGVKD. Trimming removed 10 bases from V and 3 bases from J; junction bases left unmatched: 9. CDR3 length: 14 residues. CDR3 in DNA: TGTGCCAGCTCCACTAGCGGGAATAGCTACGAGCAGTACTTC. The encoded protein is CASSTSGNSYEQYF.